A single sample gave rise to the 9 T cell receptor beta chains below, sequenced in a study of T cell clonotyping in hematopoietic cell transplantation. Time point specified: recipient sample about 28 days before transplant, after cytoreduction. Only in-frame clones appear in the TCRdb table, and some are missing; sequencing was by immunoSEQ multiplex PCR. This table has some 36,000 clones, 95% appearing once. The material sequenced was peripheral blood mononuclear cells, taken before stem cell transplant. The receptors here all came from a man aged 35 to 55 with chronic myeloid leukemia. Some clones in this sample may be carry-over from other donors' samples.

The chain links TRBV4-1 to TRBJ2-3; D is ambiguous. CDR1 is MGHRA, CDR2 YSYEKL, per germline. V gave up 1 base and J gave up 7 bases, with 12 bases separating them. The CDR3 is made up of 14 amino acids. The CDR3 sequence: CASSQAQSMNTQYF. CDR3 nucleotides: TGCGCCAGCAGCCAAGCCCAGTCTATGAATACGCAGTATTTT.

This clone was recorded once. This chain links TRBV7-9 with TRBJ2-1; TRBD1 matches at 9 bases. Germline CDR1 reads SEHNR; CDR2 reads FQNEAQ (reference sequence). V gave up 5 bases and J gave up 4 bases; unmatched junction bases: 9. There are 16 residues in the CDR3. This chain's CDR3 is CASSPTGGQGYNEQFF. The CDR3 nucleotides read TGTGCCAGCAGCCCTACGGGGGGACAGGGTTACAATGAGCAGTTCTTC.

V gene TRBV5-1 combines with J gene TRBJ1-2; D gene uncertain. The CDR3 is 14 amino acids. Germline CDR1 and CDR2: SGHRS and YFSETQ. With 4 bases removed from V and 4 bases from J, the gap between germline ends came to 14 bases. The CDR3 nucleotides are TGCGCCAGCAGCACTGACATTGGGATCTATGGCTACACCTTC. It codes for CASSTDIGIYGYTF.

V and J are TRBV11-3 and TRBJ1-2; TRBD1 matches at 8 bases. Germline V gene data show CDR1 as SGHNT and CDR2 as YENEEA. The junction had 2 bases not matched to a gene; V was cut back by 3 bases and J by 2 bases. CDR3 length equals 14 residues. The CDR3 is CASSFRQGNYGYTF. CDR3 nucleotide sequence: TGTGCCAGCAGCTTCCGACAGGGGAACTATGGCTACACCTTC.

The rearrangement joins TRBV5-1 to TRBJ1-3; D is perhaps TRBD1 (6 bases). Trimming removed 4 bases at V and 4 bases at J, with 15 bases between. The germline gives CDR1 SGHRS, CDR2 YFSETQ. This CDR3 is built from 15 residues. CDR3 residues: CASSPRGADGNTIYF. DNA of the CDR3: TGCGCCAGCAGCCCCCGGGGGGCCGACGGAAACACCATATATTTT.

The chain combines TRBV5-1 with TRBJ2-7; either TRBD1 or TRBD2 may fit D (6 bases each). Germline CDR1 is SGHRS and CDR2 is YFSETQ. This CDR3 spans 14 amino acids. The V gene lost 4 bases and the J gene lost 2 bases, with 13 bases spanning the gap. The CDR3 reads CASSPSGGAYEQYF. Here the CDR3 DNA reads TGCGCCAGCAGCCCCTCCGGGGGCGCCTACGAGCAGTACTTC.

This rearrangement joins TRBV10-3 to TRBJ1-2, with TRBD1 matching 10 bases. From germline, CDR1 is ENHRY and CDR2 SYGVKD. The CDR3 extends over 14 amino acids. V lost 2 bases and J lost 8; bases outside the gene matches: 5. CDR3 in amino acids: CAISEDRGQRGYTF. The CDR3 bases are TGTGCCATCAGTGAGGACAGGGGGCAGAGGGGCTACACCTTC.

This chain links TRBV4-1 with TRBJ2-2; 8 positions agree with TRBD1. CDR3 length equals 18 residues. Germline V gene data show CDR1 as MGHRA and CDR2 as YSYEKL. Trimming at V came to 1 base and at J to 3 bases, leaving 10 bases not matched to a gene. Here the CDR3 reads CASSQARDRTGHTGELFF. CDR3 sequence (DNA): TGCGCCAGCAGCCAAGCACGAGATAGGACAGGGCACACCGGGGAGCTGTTTTTT.

This sequence joins TRBV27 and TRBJ2-2; 7 bases agree with TRBD2. This CDR3 contains 15 residues. CDR1 and CDR2 (germline): MNHEY, SMNVEV (reference sequence). Trimming at V came to 0 bases and at J to 5 bases, leaving 3 bases not matched to a gene. The DNA of the CDR3 is TGTGCCAGCAGTTTATCGACGGGGGGTACCGGGGAGCTGTTTTTT. This codes for CASSLSTGGTGELFF.